This T cell receptor (beta chain) is drawn from a study of identifying expanded T cells in peripheral blood. Repertoires were generated with immunoSEQ multiplex PCR, while TCRdb's copy carries only in-frame clones and drops some. The sample lists some 99,000 clones, about 88% occurring once. Findings of the study overall: Variance in clone template counts between approximately 2-week samples significantly increased with total template count across all healthy donors.

Collection occurred without any documented infections or immune events in donors. As concerns this clone: Its antigen is as yet unknown.

Germline values: CDR1 SGDLS, CDR2 YYNGEE. V shed 0 bases and J shed 5 bases, with 14 bases lying between them. This CDR3 has 15 residues. Sequencing used blood. This chain joins TRBV9 and TRBJ2-5; D may be TRBD1 (6 bases). The receptor was isolated from a person aged 18 to 70 in good health. CDR3 region: CASSVGAGVEETQYF. DNA for the CDR3: TGTGCCAGCAGCGTAGGGGCAGGGGTCGAGGAGACCCAGTACTTC.